This T cell receptor beta chain originates from a study of beta chain features in type 1 diabetes. Regarding the study as a whole: Shorter TCRB CDR3s, moderately but significantly so, were found in Type 1 diabetes patients in all four CD4+ subsets.

Every bit of the isolated RNA underwent reverse transcription, so sequencing read expressed TCRB transcripts. Here immunoSEQ multiplex PCR was the method, and the copy in TCRdb shows in-frame clones only, minus some. Here the sample spans around 600,000 clones, 9.5% to 15% being singletons. With 5 bases removed from V and 0 bases from J, the gap between germline ends came to 10 bases. Germline CDR1 is SQVTM and CDR2 is ANQGSEA. The CDR3 consists of 14 residues. This clone was counted between two and nine times. Its antigen is unidentified. Different DNA sequences within this sample yield the same CDR3.

The rearrangement uses TRBV29-1 and TRBJ2-2, with D possibly being TRBD1 (5 bases). The sample taken for sequencing was naive CD4+ T cells from blood. The TCR comes from a man aged 25-40 years with type 1 diabetes. The CDR3 sequence: CSVWGSSNTGELFF. The CDR3 DNA reads as TGCAGCGTTTGGGGCAGCTCGAACACCGGGGAGCTGTTTTTT.